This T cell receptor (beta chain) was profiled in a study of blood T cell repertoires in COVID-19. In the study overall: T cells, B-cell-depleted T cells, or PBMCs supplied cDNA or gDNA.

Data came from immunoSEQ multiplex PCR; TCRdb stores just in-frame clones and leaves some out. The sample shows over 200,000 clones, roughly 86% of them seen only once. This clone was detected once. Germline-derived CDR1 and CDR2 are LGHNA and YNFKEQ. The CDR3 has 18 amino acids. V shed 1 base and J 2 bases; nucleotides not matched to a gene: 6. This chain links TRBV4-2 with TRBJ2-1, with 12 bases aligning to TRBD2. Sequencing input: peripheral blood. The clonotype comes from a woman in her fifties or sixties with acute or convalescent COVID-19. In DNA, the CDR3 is TGTGCCAGCAGCCAAGCAGCTAGCGGGGGGGCTACCTACAATGAGCAGTTCTTC. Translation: CASSQAASGGATYNEQFF.